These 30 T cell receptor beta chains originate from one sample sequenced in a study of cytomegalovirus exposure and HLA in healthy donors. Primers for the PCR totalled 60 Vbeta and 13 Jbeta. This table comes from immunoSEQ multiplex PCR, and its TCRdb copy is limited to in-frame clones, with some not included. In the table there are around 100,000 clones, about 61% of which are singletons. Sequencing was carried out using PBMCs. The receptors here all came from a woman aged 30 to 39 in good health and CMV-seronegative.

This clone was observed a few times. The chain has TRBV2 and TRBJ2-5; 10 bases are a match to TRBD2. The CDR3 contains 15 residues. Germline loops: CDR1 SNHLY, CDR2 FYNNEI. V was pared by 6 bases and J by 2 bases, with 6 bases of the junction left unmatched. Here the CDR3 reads CASSRWTSGQETQYF. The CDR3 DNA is TGTGCCAGCAGCCGATGGACTAGCGGACAAGAGACCCAGTACTTC.

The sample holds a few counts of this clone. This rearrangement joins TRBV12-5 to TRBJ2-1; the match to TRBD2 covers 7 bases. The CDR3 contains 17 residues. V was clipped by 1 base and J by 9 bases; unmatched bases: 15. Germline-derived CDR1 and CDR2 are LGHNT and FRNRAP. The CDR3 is CASGLGPLAEGPVEQFF. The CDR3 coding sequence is TGTGCTAGTGGTTTGGGACCGCTAGCGGAGGGGCCTGTTGAGCAGTTCTTC.

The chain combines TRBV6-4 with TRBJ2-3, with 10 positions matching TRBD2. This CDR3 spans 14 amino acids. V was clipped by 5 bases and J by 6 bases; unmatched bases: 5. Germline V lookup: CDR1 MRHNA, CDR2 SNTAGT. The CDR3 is CASSSGTSADTQYF. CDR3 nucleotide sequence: TGTGCCAGCAGTTCCGGGACTAGCGCTGATACGCAGTATTTT.

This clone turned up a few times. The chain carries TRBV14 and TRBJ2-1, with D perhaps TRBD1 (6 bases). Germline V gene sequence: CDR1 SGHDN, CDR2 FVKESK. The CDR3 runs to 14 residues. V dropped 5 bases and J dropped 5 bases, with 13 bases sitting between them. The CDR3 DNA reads TGTGCCAGCAGCACTCCCGGGACAAACAATGAGCAGTTCTTC. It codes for CASSTPGTNNEQFF.

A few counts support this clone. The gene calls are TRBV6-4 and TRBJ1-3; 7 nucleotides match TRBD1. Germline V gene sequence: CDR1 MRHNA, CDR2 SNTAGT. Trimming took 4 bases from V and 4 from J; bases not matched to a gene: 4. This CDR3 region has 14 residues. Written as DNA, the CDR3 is TGTGCCAGCAGTGTTCGGGGACAGGGAAACACCATATATTTT. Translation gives CASSVRGQGNTIYF.

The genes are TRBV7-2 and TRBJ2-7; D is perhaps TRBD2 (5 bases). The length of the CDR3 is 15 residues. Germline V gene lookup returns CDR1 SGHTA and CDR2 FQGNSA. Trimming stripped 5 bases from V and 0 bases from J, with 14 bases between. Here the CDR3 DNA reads TGTGCCAGCAGCCCCTATAGCGCGCCCTCCTACGAGCAGTACTTC. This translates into CASSPYSAPSYEQYF. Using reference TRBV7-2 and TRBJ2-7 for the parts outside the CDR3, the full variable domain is GAGVSQSPSNKVTEKGKDVELRCDPISGHTALYWYRQSLGQGLEFLIYFQGNSAPDKSGLPSDRFSAERTGGSVSTLTIQRTQQEDSAVYLCASSPYSAPSYEQYFGPGTRLTVT.

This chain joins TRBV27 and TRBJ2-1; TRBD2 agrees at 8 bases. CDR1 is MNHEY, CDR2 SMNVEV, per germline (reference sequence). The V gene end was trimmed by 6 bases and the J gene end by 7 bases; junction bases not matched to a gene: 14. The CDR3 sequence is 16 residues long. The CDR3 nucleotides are TGTGCCAGCAGCCAACTTCCCGGTGGCGGGAGGAATGAGCAGTTCTTC. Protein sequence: CASSQLPGGGRNEQFF.

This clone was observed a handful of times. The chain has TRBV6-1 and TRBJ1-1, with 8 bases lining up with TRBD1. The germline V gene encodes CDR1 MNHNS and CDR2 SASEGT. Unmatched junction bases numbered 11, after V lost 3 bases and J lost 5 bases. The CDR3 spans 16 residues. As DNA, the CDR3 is TGTGCCAGCAGTGATTCCTCCAGGGGGCTGATGACTGAAGCTTTCTTT. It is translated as CASSDSSRGLMTEAFF.

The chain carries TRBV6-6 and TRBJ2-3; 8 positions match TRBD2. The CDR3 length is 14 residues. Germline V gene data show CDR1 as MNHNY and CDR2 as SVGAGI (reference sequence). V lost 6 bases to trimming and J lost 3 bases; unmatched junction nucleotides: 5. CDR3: CASRTGTRTDTQYF. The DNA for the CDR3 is TGTGCCAGCAGGACCGGGACTAGAACAGATACGCAGTATTTT.

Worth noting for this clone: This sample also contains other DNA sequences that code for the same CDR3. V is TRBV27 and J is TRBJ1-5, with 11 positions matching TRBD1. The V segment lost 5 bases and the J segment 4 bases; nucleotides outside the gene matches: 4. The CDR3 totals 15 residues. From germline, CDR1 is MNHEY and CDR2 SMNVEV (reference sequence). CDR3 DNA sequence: TGTGCCAGCAGTGCCGGGACAGGGGGTAATCAGCCCCAGCATTTT. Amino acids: CASSAGTGGNQPQHF.

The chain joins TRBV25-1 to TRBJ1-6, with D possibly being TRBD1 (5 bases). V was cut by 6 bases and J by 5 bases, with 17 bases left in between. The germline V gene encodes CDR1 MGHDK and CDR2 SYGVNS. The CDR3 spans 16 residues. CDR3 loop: CASRENRGGDNSPLHF. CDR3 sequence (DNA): TGTGCCAGCAGGGAGAATAGGGGAGGGGATAATTCACCCCTCCACTTT. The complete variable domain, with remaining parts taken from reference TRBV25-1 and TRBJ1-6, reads EADIYQTPRYLVIGTGKKITLECSQTMGHDKMYWYQQDPGMELHLIHYSYGVNSTEKGDLSSESTVSRIRTEHFPLTLESARPSHTSQYLCASRENRGGDNSPLHFGNGTRLTVT.

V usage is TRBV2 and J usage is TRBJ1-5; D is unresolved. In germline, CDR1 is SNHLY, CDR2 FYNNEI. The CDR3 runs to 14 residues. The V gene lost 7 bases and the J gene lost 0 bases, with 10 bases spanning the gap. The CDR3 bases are TGTGCCAGCACTGGAGATTATAGCAATCAGCCCCAGCATTTT. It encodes CASTGDYSNQPQHF.

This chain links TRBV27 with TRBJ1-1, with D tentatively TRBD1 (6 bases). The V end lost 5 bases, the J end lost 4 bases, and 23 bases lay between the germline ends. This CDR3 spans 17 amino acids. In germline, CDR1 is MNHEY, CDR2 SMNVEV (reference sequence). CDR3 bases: TGTGCCAGCAGTCCTACTAGGGGGACACAGAGGGGCACTGAAGCTTTCTTT. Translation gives CASSPTRGTQRGTEAFF.

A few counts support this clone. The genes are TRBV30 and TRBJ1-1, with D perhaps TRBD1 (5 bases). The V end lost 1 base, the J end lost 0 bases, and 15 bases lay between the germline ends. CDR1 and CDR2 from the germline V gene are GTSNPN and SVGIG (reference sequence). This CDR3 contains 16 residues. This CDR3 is CAWSALGGVMNTEAFF. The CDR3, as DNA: TGTGCCTGGAGTGCCCTCGGGGGGGTCATGAACACTGAAGCTTTCTTT.

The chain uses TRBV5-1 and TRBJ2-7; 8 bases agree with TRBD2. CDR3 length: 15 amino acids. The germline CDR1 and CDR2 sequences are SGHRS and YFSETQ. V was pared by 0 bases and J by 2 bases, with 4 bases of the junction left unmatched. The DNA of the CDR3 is TGCGCCAGCAGCTTGGATGCGGGAGGCCCCTACGAGCAGTACTTC. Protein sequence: CASSLDAGGPYEQYF.

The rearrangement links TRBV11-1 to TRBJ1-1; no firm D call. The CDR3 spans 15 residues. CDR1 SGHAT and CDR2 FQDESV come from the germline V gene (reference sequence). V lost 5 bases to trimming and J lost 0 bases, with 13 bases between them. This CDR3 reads CASSPASIMNTEAFF. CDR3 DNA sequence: TGTGCCAGCAGCCCCGCGTCGATCATGAACACTGAAGCTTTCTTT.

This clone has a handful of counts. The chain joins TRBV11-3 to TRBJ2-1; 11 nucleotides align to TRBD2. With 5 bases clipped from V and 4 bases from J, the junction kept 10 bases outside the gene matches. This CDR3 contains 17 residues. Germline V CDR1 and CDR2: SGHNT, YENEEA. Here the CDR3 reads CASSQYSGRAGYNEQFF. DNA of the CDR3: TGTGCCAGCAGCCAATATAGCGGGAGGGCCGGTTACAATGAGCAGTTCTTC. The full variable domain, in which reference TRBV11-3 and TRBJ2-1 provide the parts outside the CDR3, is EAGVVQSPRYKIIEKKQPVAFWCNPISGHNTLYWYLQNLGQGPELLIRYENEEAVDDSQLPKDRFSAERLKGVDSTLKIQPAELGDSAVYLCASSQYSGRAGYNEQFFGPGTRLTVL.

The CDR3 is CASSPVIGGVTEAFF. The CDR3 coding sequence is TGTGCCAGCAGCCCAGTAATAGGGGGGGTCACTGAAGCTTTCTTT. The chain couples TRBV7-2 to TRBJ1-1; weak D call: TRBD1 (6 bases). Germline CDR1 reads SGHTA; CDR2 reads FQGNSA. The CDR3 length is 15 residues. Between the trimmed V and J ends, which lost 5 bases and 4 bases, there was a span of 17 bases.

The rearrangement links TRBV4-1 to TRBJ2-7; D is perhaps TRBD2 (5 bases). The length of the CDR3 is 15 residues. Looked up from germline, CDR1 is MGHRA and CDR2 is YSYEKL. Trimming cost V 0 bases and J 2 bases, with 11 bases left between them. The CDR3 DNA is TGCGCCAGCAGCCAAGATGTAGCGAGAACCTACGAGCAGTACTTC. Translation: CASSQDVARTYEQYF.

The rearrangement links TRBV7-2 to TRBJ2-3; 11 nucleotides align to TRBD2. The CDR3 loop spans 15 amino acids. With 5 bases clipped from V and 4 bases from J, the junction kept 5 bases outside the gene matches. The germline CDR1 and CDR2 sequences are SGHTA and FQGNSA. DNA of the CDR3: TGTGCCAGCAGCCCTACTAGCGGGAGAGCAGATACGCAGTATTTT. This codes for CASSPTSGRADTQYF.

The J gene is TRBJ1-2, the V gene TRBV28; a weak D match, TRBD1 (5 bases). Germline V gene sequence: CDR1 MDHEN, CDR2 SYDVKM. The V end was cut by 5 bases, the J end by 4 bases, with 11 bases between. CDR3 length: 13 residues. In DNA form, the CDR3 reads TGTGCCAGCAGTCGGGTCCAGGGCTATGGCTACACCTTC. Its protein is CASSRVQGYGYTF.

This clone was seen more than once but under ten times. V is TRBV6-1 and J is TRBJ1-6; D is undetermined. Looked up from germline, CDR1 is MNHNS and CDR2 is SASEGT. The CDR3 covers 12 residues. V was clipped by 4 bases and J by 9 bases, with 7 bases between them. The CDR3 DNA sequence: TGTGCCAGCAGTGTTTCGGGTTCACCCCTCCACTTT. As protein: CASSVSGSPLHF.

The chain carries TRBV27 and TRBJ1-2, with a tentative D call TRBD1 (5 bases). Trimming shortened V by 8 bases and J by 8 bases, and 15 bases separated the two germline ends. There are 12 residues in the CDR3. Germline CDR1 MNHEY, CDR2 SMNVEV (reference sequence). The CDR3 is CASRTGVGGYTF. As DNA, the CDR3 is TGTGCCAGCCGAACGGGGGTCGGAGGCTACACCTTC.

The CDR3 region is CASSSSRDGGTEAFF. CDR3 bases: TGTGCCAGCAGCTCAAGCAGGGATGGGGGGACTGAAGCTTTCTTT. V and J are TRBV5-4 and TRBJ1-1; TRBD1 is a possible D gene (5 bases). Deletions cut 3 bases from V and 5 bases from J, with 17 bases between. Germline values: CDR1 SGHNT, CDR2 YYREEE (reference sequence). CDR3 length equals 15 residues.

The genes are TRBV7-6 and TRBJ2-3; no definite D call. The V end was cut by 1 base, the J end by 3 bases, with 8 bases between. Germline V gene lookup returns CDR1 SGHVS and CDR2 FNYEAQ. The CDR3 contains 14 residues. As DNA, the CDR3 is TGTGCCAGCAGCTTAGGACCCGGGACAGATACGCAGTATTTT. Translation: CASSLGPGTDTQYF.

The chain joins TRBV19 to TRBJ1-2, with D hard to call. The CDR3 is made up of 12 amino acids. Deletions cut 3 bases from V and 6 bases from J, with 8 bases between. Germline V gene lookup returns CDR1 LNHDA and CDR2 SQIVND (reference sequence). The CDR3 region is CASSIFGHGYTF. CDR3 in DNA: TGTGCCAGTAGTATTTTTGGGCATGGCTACACCTTC.

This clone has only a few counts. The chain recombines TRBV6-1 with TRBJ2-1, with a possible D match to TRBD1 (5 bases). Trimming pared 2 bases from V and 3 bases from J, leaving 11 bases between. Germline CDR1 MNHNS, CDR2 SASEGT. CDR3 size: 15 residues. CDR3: CASSEIWGFYNEQFF. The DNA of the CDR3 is TGTGCCAGCAGTGAAATATGGGGCTTCTACAATGAGCAGTTCTTC.

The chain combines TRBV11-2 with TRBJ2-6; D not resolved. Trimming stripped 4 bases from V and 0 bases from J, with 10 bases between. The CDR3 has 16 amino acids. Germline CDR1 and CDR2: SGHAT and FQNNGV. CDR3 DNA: TGTGCCAGCAGCTCAACCAGACTCTCTGGGGCCAACGTCCTGACTTTC. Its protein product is CASSSTRLSGANVLTF.

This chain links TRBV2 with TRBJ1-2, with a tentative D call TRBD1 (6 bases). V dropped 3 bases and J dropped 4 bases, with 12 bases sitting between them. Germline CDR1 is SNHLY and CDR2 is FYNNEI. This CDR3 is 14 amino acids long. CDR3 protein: CASSDTDRIYGYTF. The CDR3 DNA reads TGTGCCAGCAGTGATACGGACAGAATCTATGGCTACACCTTC.

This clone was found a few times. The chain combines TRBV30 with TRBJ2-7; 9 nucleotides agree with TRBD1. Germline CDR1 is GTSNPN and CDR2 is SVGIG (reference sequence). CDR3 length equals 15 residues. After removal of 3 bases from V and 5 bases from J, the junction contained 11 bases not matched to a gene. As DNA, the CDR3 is TGTGCCTGGAGGGGCTGGGACAGGGCTTTTGACGAGCAGTACTTC. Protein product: CAWRGWDRAFDEQYF. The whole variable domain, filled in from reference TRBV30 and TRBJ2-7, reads SQTIHQWPATLVQPVGSPLSLECTVEGTSNPNLYWYRQAAGRGLQLLFYSVGIGQISSEVPQNLSASRPQDRQFILSSKKLLLSDSGFYLCAWRGWDRAFDEQYFGPGTRLTVT.